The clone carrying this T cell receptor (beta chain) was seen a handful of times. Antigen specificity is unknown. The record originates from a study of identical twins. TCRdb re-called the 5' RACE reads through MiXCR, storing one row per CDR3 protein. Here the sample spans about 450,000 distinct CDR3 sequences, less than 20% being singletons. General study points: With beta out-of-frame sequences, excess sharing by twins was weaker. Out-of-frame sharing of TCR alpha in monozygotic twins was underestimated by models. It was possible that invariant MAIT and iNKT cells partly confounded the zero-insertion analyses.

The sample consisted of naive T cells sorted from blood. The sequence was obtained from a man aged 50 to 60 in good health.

Here the CDR3 DNA reads TGTGCCAGCAGCTTAGTTAGCGGGGGGGCGGATACGCAGTATTTT. Protein product: CASSLVSGGADTQYF. The rearrangement uses TRBV7-2 and TRBJ2-3; TRBD2 agrees at 11 bases. V dropped 1 base and J dropped 6; count of bases not matched to a gene: 3. This CDR3 is 15 amino acids long. The germline CDR1 and CDR2 sequences are SGHTA and FQGNSA. The variable domain in full, completed from reference TRBV7-2 and TRBJ2-3, reads GAGVSQSPSNKVTEKGKDVELRCDPISGHTALYWYRQSLGQGLEFLIYFQGNSAPDKSGLPSDRFSAERTGGSVSTLTIQRTQQEDSAVYLCASSLVSGGADTQYFGPGTRLTVL.